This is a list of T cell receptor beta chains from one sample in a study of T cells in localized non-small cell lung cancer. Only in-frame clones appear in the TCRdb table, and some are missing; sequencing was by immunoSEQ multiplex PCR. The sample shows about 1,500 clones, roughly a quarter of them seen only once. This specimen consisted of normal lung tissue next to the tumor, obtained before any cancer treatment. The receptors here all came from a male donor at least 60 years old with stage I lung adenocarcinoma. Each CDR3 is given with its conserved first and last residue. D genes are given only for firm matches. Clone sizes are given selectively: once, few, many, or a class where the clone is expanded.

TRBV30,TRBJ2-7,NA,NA,TGTGCCTGGGGACTGAATGACTACGAGCAGTACTTC,CAWGLNDYEQYF
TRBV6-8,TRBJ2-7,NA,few,TGTGCCAGCAGTTCTTTGTCCTACGAGCAGTACTTC,CASSSLSYEQYF
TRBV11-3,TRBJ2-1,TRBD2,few,TGTGCCAGCAGCTTTAGGACTAGCGGCCACAATGAGCAGTTCTTC,CASSFRTSGHNEQFF
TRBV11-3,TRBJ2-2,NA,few,TGTGCCAGCAGCTTGGGCAAGAACACCGGGGAGCTGTTTTTT,CASSLGKNTGELFF
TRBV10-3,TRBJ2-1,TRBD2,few,TGTGCCATCAGTGAGGGAGGAGCGGGGGGTGCCTACAATGAGCAGTTCTTC,CAISEGGAGGAYNEQFF
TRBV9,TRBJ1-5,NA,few,TGTGCCAGCAGGACAGAGTTTAGCAATCAGCCCCAGCATTTT,CASRTEFSNQPQHF
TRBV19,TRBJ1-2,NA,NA,TGTGCCAGTAGTCCTGAGGGGCTCCTCTATGGCTACACCTTC,CASSPEGLLYGYTF
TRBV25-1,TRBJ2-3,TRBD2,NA,TGTGCCAGCAGTGTCATTAGCGGGGGAGCCACAGATACGCAGTATTTT,CASSVISGGATDTQYF
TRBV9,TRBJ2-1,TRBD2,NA,TGTGCCAGCACCTGGGGGGGACTCCCAAACAATGAGCAGTTCTTC,CASTWGGLPNNEQFF
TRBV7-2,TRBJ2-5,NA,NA,TGTGCCAGCAGCCCGACCCGGCAAGAGACCCAGTACTTC,CASSPTRQETQYF
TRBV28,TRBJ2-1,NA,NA,TGTGCAGCCGCAGGGAAGCCCTACAATGAGCAGTTCTTC,CAAAGKPYNEQFF
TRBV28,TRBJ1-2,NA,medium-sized,TGTGCCAGCAGCCCCGTCGACGCTGGCCCTACTAACTATGGCTACACCTTC,CASSPVDAGPTNYGYTF
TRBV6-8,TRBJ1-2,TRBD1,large,TGTGCCAGCAGTAAACAGGGGGGCGCGTCCGGCTACACCTTC,CASSKQGGASGYTF
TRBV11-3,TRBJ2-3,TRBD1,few,TGTGCTAGCAGCAGGGACAGGGGGCCCACAGATACGCAGTATTTT,CASSRDRGPTDTQYF
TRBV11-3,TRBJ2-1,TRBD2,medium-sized,TGTGCCAGCAGCGGTACTAGCGGGGGGACGAGCTCCTACAATGAGCAGTTCTTC,CASSGTSGGTSSYNEQFF
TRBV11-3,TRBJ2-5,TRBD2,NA,TGTGCCAGCAGCCCCAGACTAGCGGGGGGGCCAGAGACCCAGTACTTC,CASSPRLAGGPETQYF
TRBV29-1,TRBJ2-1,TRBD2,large,TGCAGCGTTGGGGGCACTAGCGGGAGTACCTCCTACAATGAGCAGTTCTTC,CSVGGTSGSTSYNEQFF
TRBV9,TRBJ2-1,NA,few,TGTGCCAGCAAGCTGACTCTGGATGAGCAGTTCTTC,CASKLTLDEQFF
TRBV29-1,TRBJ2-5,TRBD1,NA,TGCAGCGACGGACAGGGTTACCAAGAGACCCAGTACTTC,CSDGQGYQETQYF
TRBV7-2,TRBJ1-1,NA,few,TGTGCCAGCAGCCAAGGGGACGACACTGAAGCTTTCTTT,CASSQGDDTEAFF
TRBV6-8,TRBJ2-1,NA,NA,TGTGCCAGCTCTAAAGTCATGGACAATGAGCAGTTCTTC,CASSKVMDNEQFF
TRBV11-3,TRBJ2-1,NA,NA,TGTGCCAGCAGCTTTGGCGGGAAAAGCTACAATGAGCAGTTCTTC,CASSFGGKSYNEQFF
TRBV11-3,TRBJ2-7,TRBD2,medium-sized,TGTGCCAGCAGCTTCAAGACTAGCATGTCCTACGAGCAGTACTTC,CASSFKTSMSYEQYF
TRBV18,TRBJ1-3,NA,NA,TGTGCCAGCTCACCACCCCAGAGTGGAAACACCATATATTTT,CASSPPQSGNTIYF
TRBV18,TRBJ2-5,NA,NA,TGTGCCAGCTCACCGGTGGGGTTCCAAGAGACCCAGTACTTC,CASSPVGFQETQYF
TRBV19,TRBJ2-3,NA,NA,TGTGCCAGTAGTATAGAAGGCACTTCCACAGATACGCAGTATTTT,CASSIEGTSTDTQYF
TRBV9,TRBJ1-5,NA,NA,TGTGCCAGCAGCGCGGACAGCTATAGCAATCAGCCCCAGCATTTT,CASSADSYSNQPQHF
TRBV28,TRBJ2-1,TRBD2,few,TGTGCCAGCAGTTTACTGACTAGCGGGAGTAGCAATGAGCAGTTCTTC,CASSLLTSGSSNEQFF
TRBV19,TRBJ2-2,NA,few,TGTGCCAGTAGTGTGACACTGGGAGGCGGGGAGCTGTTTTTT,CASSVTLGGGELFF
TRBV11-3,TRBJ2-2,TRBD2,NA,TGTGCCAGCAGCCCTCGACTAGCGGGGTCCGGGGAGCTGTTTTTT,CASSPRLAGSGELFF
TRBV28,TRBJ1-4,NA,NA,TGTGCCAGCAGTTTAAGACAGAACCTTAATGAAAAACTGTTTTTT,CASSLRQNLNEKLFF
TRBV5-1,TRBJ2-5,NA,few,TGCGCCAGCAGCCCCTGGGGGGGCCGAGATGAGACCCAGTACTTC,CASSPWGGRDETQYF
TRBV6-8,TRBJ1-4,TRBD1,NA,TGTGCCAGCAGCCCCGGGACAGTGGGGAATGAAAAACTGTTTTTT,CASSPGTVGNEKLFF
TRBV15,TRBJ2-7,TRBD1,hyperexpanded,TGTGCCACCAACCGGGACAGGGGATCCCCAGAGCAGTACTTC,CATNRDRGSPEQYF
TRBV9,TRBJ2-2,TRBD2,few,TGTGCCAGCAGCCCATTAGCGGGAGGGCTGAACACCGGGGAGCTGTTTTTT,CASSPLAGGLNTGELFF
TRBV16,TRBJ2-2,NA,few,TGTGCCAGCACCCCCCGTAGGAACACCGGGGAGCTGTTTTTT,CASTPRRNTGELFF
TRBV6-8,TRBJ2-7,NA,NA,TGTGCCAGCAGCAGACTATCTAACTACGAGCAGTACTTC,CASSRLSNYEQYF
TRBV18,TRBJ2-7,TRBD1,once,TGTGCCAGCTCAAGGGCGGGACAGGGCTACGAGCAGTACTTC,CASSRAGQGYEQYF
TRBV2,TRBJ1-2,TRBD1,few,TGTGCCAGCAGTGAAGCGCATAGGGGGCGAAATGGCTACACCTTC,CASSEAHRGRNGYTF
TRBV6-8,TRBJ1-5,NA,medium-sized,TGTGCCAGCAAACTTACAGTGGGGCCTATCCAGCCCCAGCATTTT,CASKLTVGPIQPQHF
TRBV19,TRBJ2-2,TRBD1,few,TGTGCCAGTAGCCGGACAGGGGGCGGGGAGCTGTTTTTT,CASSRTGGGELFF
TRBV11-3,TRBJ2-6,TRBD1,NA,TGTGCCAGCAGCCGTACAGGGGCCTCTGGGGCCAACGTCCTGACTTTC,CASSRTGASGANVLTF
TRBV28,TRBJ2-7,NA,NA,TGTGCCAGCAGTTTAGGGGGATGGCGGGAAGTCCACGAGCAGTACTTC,CASSLGGWREVHEQYF
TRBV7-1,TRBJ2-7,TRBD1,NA,TGTGCCAGCAGTAGGACAGGGGGGAACGAGCAGTACTTC,CASSRTGGNEQYF
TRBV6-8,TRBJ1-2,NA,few,TGTGCCAGCAGTTACTCTAGGACGGAGGATCCCTATGGCTACACCTTC,CASSYSRTEDPYGYTF
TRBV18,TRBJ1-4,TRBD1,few,TGTGCCAGCTCCCAACAGACAGGGGCAGAAGAAAAACTGTTTTTT,CASSQQTGAEEKLFF
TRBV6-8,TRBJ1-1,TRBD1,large,TGTGCCAGCAGTTCAGGGGGCTCTCGGACTGAAGCTTTCTTT,CASSSGGSRTEAFF
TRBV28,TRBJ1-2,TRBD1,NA,TGTGCCAGCAGTCAGTGGACAGGCCGGGAAAGTTATGGCTACACCTTC,CASSQWTGRESYGYTF
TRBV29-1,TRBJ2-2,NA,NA,TGCAGCGCCGCGGTGGGGGCCGGGGAGCTGTTTTTT,CSAAVGAGELFF
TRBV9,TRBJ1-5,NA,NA,TGTGCCAGCAGCGTAGTTGGTCAGCCCCAGCATTTT,CASSVVGQPQHF
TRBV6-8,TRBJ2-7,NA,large,TGTGCCAGCAGTTACGGAGCGGGCCTTTGGAACGAGCAGTACTTC,CASSYGAGLWNEQYF
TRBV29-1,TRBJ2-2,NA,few,TGCAGCGTTGTCGGGGGACAGAGTAACACCGGGGAGCTGTTTTTT,CSVVGGQSNTGELFF
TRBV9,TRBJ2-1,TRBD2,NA,TGTGCCAGCAGCGTAACTAGCGATTCCTACAATGAGCAGTTCTTC,CASSVTSDSYNEQFF
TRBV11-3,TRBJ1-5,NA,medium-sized,TGTGCCAGCAGCTTACTCGGAGGGGAGCAGCCCCAGCATTTT,CASSLLGGEQPQHF
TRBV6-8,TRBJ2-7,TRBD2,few,TGTGCCAGTAACAGCGGGGGCACCTCCTACGAGCAGTACTTC,CASNSGGTSYEQYF
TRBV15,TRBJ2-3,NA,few,TGTGCCACCAGCAGAGAAAACAGTGCAGATACGCAGTATTTT,CATSRENSADTQYF
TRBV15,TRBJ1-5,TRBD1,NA,TGTGCCACCAGCAGAGAGACAGGGGGCCTCCAGCCCCAGCATTTT,CATSRETGGLQPQHF